Listed here are 5 T cell receptor beta chains from one sample, sequenced in a study of blood T cells in healthy people across ages. A second 7 to 11 cycle PCR used barcoded and J-beta primers. TCRdb recomputed calls from the 5' RACE reads with MiXCR, one row per CDR3 protein. The sample shows 1.5 million to 2 million distinct CDR3 sequences, 28% of them seen only once. The sample taken for sequencing was blood. The receptors derive from a woman under 40 in good health.

In this sample, this clonotype turned up a few times. The V call is TRBV7-2, the J call TRBJ2-5; D could derive from TRBD1 or TRBD2 (7 bases each). The J call may be mistaken, given a closer DNA end match to TRBJ2-7. The CDR3 is 15 amino acids. Looked up from germline, CDR1 is SGHTA and CDR2 is FQGNSA. This CDR3 reads CASSRELTGRGEQYF. The CDR3 DNA follows: TGTGCCAGCAGCAGAGAACTGACAGGGAGGGGCGAGCAGTACTTC.

Details on this clonotype: A single base separates this from a much larger clone, so it may be a read error. The gene calls are TRBV6-2 or TRBV6-3 and TRBJ2-1; 8 positions agree with TRBD1. Germline CDR1 MNHEY, CDR2 SVGEGT. The CDR3 covers 14 residues. After removal of 4 bases from V and 10 bases from J, the junction contained 9 bases not matched to a gene. The CDR3 loop reads CASSSDRGTYEQFF. The CDR3 nucleotides are TGTGCCAGCAGTTCTGACAGGGGTACCTACGAGCAGTTCTTC.

The sample holds a few counts of this clonotype. The rearrangement joins TRBV7-9 to TRBJ1-1; no reliable D call. CDR3 length: 13 residues. Germline CDR1 is SEHNR and CDR2 is FQNEAQ (reference sequence). Trimming stripped 5 bases from V and 2 bases from J, with 9 bases between. The CDR3 sequence: CASSLLANTEAFF. The CDR3 DNA reads as TGTGCCAGCAGCCTGCTGGCAAACACTGAAGCTTTCTTT.

Comment on this clonotype: A much larger clonotype is one base distant, so this may be a read error. The V gene is TRBV24-1, the J gene TRBJ1-2; the D is unclear. CDR3 length equals 16 residues. The V end was cut by 0 bases, the J end by 5 bases, with 15 bases between. Per the germline V gene, CDR1 is KGHDR and CDR2 is SFDVKD. The CDR3 loop reads CATSDLRESGEYGYTF. CDR3 in DNA: TGTGCCACCAGTGATTTGCGCGAGTCAGGCGAATATGGCTACACCTTC.

In its sample, this clonotype was seen many times. The V gene is TRBV27, the J gene TRBJ2-7; tentative D call: TRBD2 (5 bases). Trimming removed 3 bases from V and 3 bases from J, with 15 bases in between. Looked up from germline, CDR1 is MNHEY and CDR2 is SMNVEV (reference sequence). The CDR3 is made up of 15 amino acids. CDR3 residues: CASSFRGFELYEQYF. As DNA, the CDR3 is TGTGCCAGCAGTTTCCGGGGTTTCGAGCTCTACGAGCAGTACTTC.